The present T cell receptor (beta chain) was sequenced within a study of cytomegalovirus exposure and HLA in healthy donors listed by TCRdb under 2017. Regarding the study in general: According to a later analysis, one platform produced both the roughly 120 validation repertoires and the 620 or so repertoires of the first cohort. The study was designed to test whether signatures of past pathogen exposure could be identified by cataloging public T cell receptors. Besides the first cohort of some 670 subjects, a separate validation cohort made up of 120 different subjects was used. To predict cytomegalovirus infection status, the study brought together high-throughput TCR immunosequencing, statistical association of individual TCRs with disease status, and machine learning.

CDR1 GTSNPN and CDR2 SVGIG were looked up in the germline V gene (reference sequence). Its CDR3 holds 16 amino acids, cysteine through phenylalanine. The DNA shown is the 48-base CDR3, in frame from base 1. V drops 0 bases and J drops 0 bases, leaving 12 bases in between. Overall study results and their limits: The validation cohort had no HLA typing available for a later analysis, so co-occurrence within that cohort was assessed over all 120 or so repertoires. The classifier was reported to diagnose cytomegalovirus status with high specificity and sensitivity in both the original cohort and the validation cohort. According to the authors, the approach could potentially be generalized to other disease states and immunological phenotypes. The study gave a list of about 170 TCR beta chains associated with cytomegalovirus. Subsequent analysis determined that TCRs grouped into clusters in the first cohort also showed a tendency toward co-occurrence across the 90 to 150 validation repertoires, and about 93% of cluster scores exceeded 0. While some public TCRs were present in many individuals, most TCR sequences turned up only very rarely across donors. Three of the identified cytomegalovirus-associated TCR beta chains were confirmed in vitro to be specific for cytomegalovirus antigens.

Receptors were amplified or captured by the immunoSEQ multiplex PCR assay. The authors processed their data as follows. A statistical classification framework was built for diagnosing cytomegalovirus status from the catalog of TCR beta chain sequences. What TCRdb holds here is the immuneACCESS table cut down to in-frame rearrangements. Part of the clones is not present; checked against another copy, under half of the missing clones reflect an unresolved V gene, and the others are unexplained. V and J calls plus clone size are reproduced from that table; the DNA served to infer D and trimming. Present in this sample are some 170,000 clones, approximately 88% of which were seen just once. Jointly, the top ten make up roughly 10% of the sample. Note on this clone: This receptor's antigen is unknown. One base away there is no much larger clone; base qualities are not given.

The donors were included in the validation cohort of roughly 120 subjects, a group kept apart from the roughly 700-subject first cohort. The sequenced sample was PBMCs. The receptor comes from a man aged 25-45 years in good health and CMV-seropositive. The rearranged chain carries TRBV30 and TRBJ2-1; possibly the D gene is TRBD2, per 6 matching bases. In nucleotides, the sequence is TGTGCCTGGAGTGTAGGAGGGGCCACCTCCTACAATGAGCAGTTCTTC. This codes for CAWSVGGATSYNEQFF.